This is a list of T cell receptor beta chains from one sample in a study of identical twins. Each CDR3 protein gets one entry after TCRdb re-called the 5' RACE reads with MiXCR. The data show around 220,000 distinct CDR3 sequences, about 10% seen once. Sequenced material: memory T cells sorted from blood. The receptor source for this set is a middle-aged man in good health. The CDR3 runs from the conserved cysteine through the conserved F or W. Expanded clones get a size class; other rows say once, few or many, or leave the size out.

J gene	V gene	clone size	CDR3 protein
TRBJ2-3	TRBV4-3	medium-sized	CASSLSPTSSTDTQYF
TRBJ2-1	TRBV5-1	-	CASSKDRGGLAVNEQFF
TRBJ2-5	TRBV11-3	-	CASSPGAGTQETQYF
TRBJ1-5	TRBV20-1	many	CSARRKRREKRDQPQHF
TRBJ2-1	TRBV29-1	many	CSVPAGGLSSYNEQFF
TRBJ2-5	TRBV20-1	few	CSAREASGILETQYF
TRBJ2-2	TRBV6-5	-	CASSYNWANTGELFF
TRBJ2-5	TRBV28	few	CASARGGTEETQYF
TRBJ1-2	TRBV18	many	CASSQTGLEYGYTF
TRBJ1-6	TRBV20-1	-	CSAKWAGGAPLHF
TRBJ1-2	TRBV20-1	-	CSALNRDSNKGTYGYTF
TRBJ1-2	TRBV12-3/TRBV12-4	-	CASSPGGGSYGYTF
TRBJ1-5	TRBV20-1	-	CSAPRGGADNQPQHF
TRBJ2-7	TRBV6-1	-	CASTPGVSYEQYF